In its sample, the clone carrying this TCR beta chain was seen a few times. Its matching antigen is unknown. The record originates from a study of CD8 T cells in ankylosing spondylitis. TCRdb recomputed calls from the 5' RACE reads with MiXCR, one row per CDR3 protein. The sample yields around 330,000 distinct CDR3 sequences, roughly 11% seen once. General study results and limits: According to the report, clones linked to the disease were significantly enriched in matched synovial fluid samples taken from ankylosing spondylitis patients. A motif in TCR beta, a set of 8 or 9 highly homologous variants, appeared characteristic of ankylosing spondylitis blood.

Germline V lookup: CDR1 ENHRY, CDR2 SYGVKD. Trimming took 6 bases from V and 3 from J; bases not matched to a gene: 4. The CDR3 runs to 14 residues. The receptor was derived from a female donor with ankylosing spondylitis or in good health (not recorded which). The sample comprised blood, either unsorted or a sorted T cell fraction (not recorded which). The chain uses TRBV10-3 and TRBJ1-1, with TRBD1 matching over 10 bases. The CDR3 nucleotides are TGTGCCATCAGCCCGGGACAGGGGCACACTGAAGCTTTCTTT. This sequence encodes CAISPGQGHTEAFF.